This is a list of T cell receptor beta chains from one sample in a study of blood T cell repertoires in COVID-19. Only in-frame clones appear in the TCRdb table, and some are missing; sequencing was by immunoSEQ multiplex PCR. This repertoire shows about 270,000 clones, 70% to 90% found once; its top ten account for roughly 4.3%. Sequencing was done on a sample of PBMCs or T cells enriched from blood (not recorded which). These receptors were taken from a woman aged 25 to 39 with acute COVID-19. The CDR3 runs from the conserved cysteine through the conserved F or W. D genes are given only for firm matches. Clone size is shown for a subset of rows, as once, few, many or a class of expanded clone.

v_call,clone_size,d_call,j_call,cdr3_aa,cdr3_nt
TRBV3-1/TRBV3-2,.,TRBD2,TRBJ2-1,CASSQSLAAVEQFF,TGTGCCAGCAGCCAAAGCCTAGCGGCCGTTGAGCAGTTCTTC
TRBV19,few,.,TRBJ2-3,CATQEGADTQYF,TGTGCCACTCAGGAAGGTGCGGATACGCAGTATTTT
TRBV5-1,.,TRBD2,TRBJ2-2,CASSPGLARGTGELFF,TGCGCCAGCAGCCCAGGACTAGCCCGGGGAACCGGGGAGCTGTTTTTT
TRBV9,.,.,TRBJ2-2,CASSVGLSARLSNTGELFF,TGTGCCAGCAGCGTGGGGCTCAGCGCACGTCTTTCGAACACCGGGGAGCTGTTTTTT
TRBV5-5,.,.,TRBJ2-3,CASSLGRGSDTQYF,TGTGCCAGCAGCTTGGGCAGGGGCTCAGATACGCAGTATTTT
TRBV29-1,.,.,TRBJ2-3,CSVETGEGDPTDTQYF,TGCAGCGTTGAAACGGGAGAAGGGGACCCCACAGATACGCAGTATTTT
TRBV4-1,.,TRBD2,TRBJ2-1,CASSPAGEIRNEQFF,TGCGCCAGCAGCCCGGCGGGAGAGATTCGCAATGAGCAGTTCTTC
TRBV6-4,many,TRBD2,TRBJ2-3,CASSELAGSSGEQYF,TGTGCCAGCAGTGAACTAGCGGGTTCCTCCGGAGAGCAGTATTTT
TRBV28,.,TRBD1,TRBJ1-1,CASSLNRDRVPEAFF,TGTGCCAGCAGTCTTAACCGGGACAGGGTCCCTGAAGCTTTCTTT
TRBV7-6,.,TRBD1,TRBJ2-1,CASSLVGRDRGYNEQFF,TGTGCCAGCAGCTTAGTGGGCCGGGACAGGGGGTACAATGAGCAGTTCTTC
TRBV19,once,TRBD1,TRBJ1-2,CASRRDRNYGYTF,TGTGCCAGTAGGAGGGACAGAAACTATGGCTACACCTTC
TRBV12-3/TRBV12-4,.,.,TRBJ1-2,CASSGGHYGYTF,TGTGCCAGCTCTGGTGGGCACTATGGCTACACCTTC
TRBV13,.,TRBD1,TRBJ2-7,CASSPGQAYEQYF,TGTGCCAGCAGCCCAGGACAGGCCTACGAGCAGTACTTC
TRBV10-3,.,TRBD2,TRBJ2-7,CAISPTSGRATYEQYF,TGTGCCATCAGTCCGACTAGCGGGAGGGCGACCTACGAGCAGTACTTC
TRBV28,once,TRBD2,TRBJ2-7,CASSLASGRSREQYF,TGTGCCAGCAGTTTAGCTAGCGGGAGGTCTCGGGAGCAGTACTTC
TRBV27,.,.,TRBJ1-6,CASSFWGDNSPLHF,TGTGCCAGCAGTTTTTGGGGGGACAATTCACCCCTCCACTTT
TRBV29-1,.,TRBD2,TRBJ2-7,CSVDPSGRGYEQYF,TGCAGCGTTGACCCTAGCGGGAGGGGTTACGAGCAGTACTTC
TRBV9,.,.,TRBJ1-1,CASSGRNTEAFF,TGTGCCAGCAGCGGGAGGAACACTGAAGCTTTCTTT
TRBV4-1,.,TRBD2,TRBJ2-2,CASSLIGGVTGELFF,TGCGCCAGCAGCCTCATCGGGGGGGTCACCGGGGAGCTGTTTTTT
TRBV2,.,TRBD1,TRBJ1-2,CASSGGQGWGGYTF,TGTGCCAGCAGTGGGGGACAGGGCTGGGGCGGCTACACCTTC
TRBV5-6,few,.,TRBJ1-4,CASSLEAGTSHRGKLFF,TGTGCCAGCAGCTTGGAAGCAGGGACATCTCATAGGGGAAAACTGTTTTTT
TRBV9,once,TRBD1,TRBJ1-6,CASSVGTGSSPLHF,TGTGCCAGCAGCGTAGGGACAGGGAGTTCACCCCTCCACTTT
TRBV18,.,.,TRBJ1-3,CASSPKTGGNTIYF,TGTGCCAGCTCACCTAAGACAGGCGGAAACACCATATATTTT
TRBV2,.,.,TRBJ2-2,CASLRQAADPFTGELFF,TGTGCCAGCCTAAGACAGGCCGCAGACCCCTTTACCGGGGAGCTGTTTTTT
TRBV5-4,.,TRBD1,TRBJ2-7,CASSGSGTGSYEQYF,TGTGCCAGCAGCGGATCCGGGACAGGGTCGTACGAGCAGTACTTC
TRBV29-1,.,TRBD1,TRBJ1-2,CSVDDPPATGGWYGYTF,TGCAGCGTTGATGACCCTCCGGCAACAGGGGGCTGGTATGGCTACACCTTC
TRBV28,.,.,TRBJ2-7,CASSYPGDEQYF,TGTGCCAGCAGTTATCCAGGCGACGAGCAGTACTTC
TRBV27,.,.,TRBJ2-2,CASSLLANTGELFF,TGTGCCAGCAGTTTGCTAGCCAACACCGGGGAGCTGTTTTTT
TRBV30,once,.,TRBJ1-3,CALTVSSGNTIYF,TGTGCCTTGACAGTCAGCTCTGGAAACACCATATATTTT
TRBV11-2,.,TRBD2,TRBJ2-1,CASSVKREINEQFF,TGTGCCAGCAGCGTCAAGCGGGAAATCAATGAGCAGTTCTTC
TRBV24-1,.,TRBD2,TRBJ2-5,CATSDLAGTSIETQYF,TGTGCCACCAGTGACTTAGCCGGGACTAGTATAGAGACCCAGTACTTC
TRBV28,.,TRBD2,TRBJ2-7,CASSAGLTLYEQYF,TGTGCCAGCAGTGCGGGACTAACCCTCTACGAGCAGTACTTC
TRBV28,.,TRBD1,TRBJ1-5,CASSLLTGYSNQPQHF,TGTGCCAGCAGTTTACTGACAGGGTATAGCAATCAGCCCCAGCATTTT
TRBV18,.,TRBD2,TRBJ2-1,CASSGSGKHEQFF,TGTGCCAGCTCAGGTAGCGGGAAGCATGAGCAGTTCTTC
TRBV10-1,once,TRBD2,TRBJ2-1,CASSRAGDEQFF,TGCGCCAGCAGCAGAGCGGGGGATGAGCAGTTCTTC
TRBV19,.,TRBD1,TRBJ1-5,CASSILSGTGVPGQPQHF,TGTGCCAGTAGTATACTATCGGGAACAGGGGTGCCTGGACAGCCCCAGCATTTT
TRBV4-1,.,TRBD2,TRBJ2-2,CASSQTRTSGYTGELFF,TGCGCCAGCAGCCAGACAAGGACTAGCGGATACACCGGGGAGCTGTTTTTT
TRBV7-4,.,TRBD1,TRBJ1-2,CASSLPGTGGSDHGYTF,TGTGCCAGCAGCTTACCCGGGACAGGGGGCTCGGATCATGGCTACACCTTC
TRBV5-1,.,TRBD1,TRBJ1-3,CASSPGTALSSGNTIYF,TGCGCCAGCAGTCCCGGGACAGCGTTGAGCTCTGGAAACACCATATATTTT
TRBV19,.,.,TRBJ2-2,CASSIQGGNTGELFF,TGTGCCAGTAGTATACAAGGCGGGAACACCGGGGAGCTGTTTTTT
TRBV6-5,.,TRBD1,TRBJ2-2,CASSYATTGTTGELFF,TGTGCCAGCAGTTACGCCACGACAGGGACCACCGGGGAGCTGTTTTTT
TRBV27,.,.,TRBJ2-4,CASSRSGAGWDIQYF,TGTGCCAGCAGTCGGAGTGGGGCAGGTTGGGACATTCAGTACTTC
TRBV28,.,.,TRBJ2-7,CASTTLGEQYF,TGTGCCAGCACAACCCTCGGTGAGCAGTACTTC
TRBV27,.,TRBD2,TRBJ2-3,CATQLDGGTDTQYF,TGTGCCACCCAACTCGACGGGGGGACAGATACGCAGTATTTT
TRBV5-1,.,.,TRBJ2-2,CASSFPTAAGELFF,TGCGCCAGCAGCTTCCCGACGGCGGCCGGGGAGCTGTTTTTT
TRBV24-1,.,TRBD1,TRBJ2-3,CATRATDRSTDTQYF,TGTGCCACCAGGGCGACGGACAGGAGTACAGATACGCAGTATTTT